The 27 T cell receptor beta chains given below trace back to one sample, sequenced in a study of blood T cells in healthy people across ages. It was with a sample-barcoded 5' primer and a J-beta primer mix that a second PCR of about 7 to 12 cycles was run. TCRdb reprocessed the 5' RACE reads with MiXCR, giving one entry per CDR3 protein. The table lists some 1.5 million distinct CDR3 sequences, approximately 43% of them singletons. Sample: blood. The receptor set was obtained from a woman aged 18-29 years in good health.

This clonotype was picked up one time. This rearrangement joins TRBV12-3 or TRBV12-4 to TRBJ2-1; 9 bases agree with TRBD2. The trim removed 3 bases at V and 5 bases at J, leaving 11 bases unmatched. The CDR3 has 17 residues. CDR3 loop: CASSFWAGGPYNNEQFF. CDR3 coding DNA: TGTGCCAGCAGTTTTTGGGCGGGGGGGCCTTATAACAATGAGCAGTTCTTC.

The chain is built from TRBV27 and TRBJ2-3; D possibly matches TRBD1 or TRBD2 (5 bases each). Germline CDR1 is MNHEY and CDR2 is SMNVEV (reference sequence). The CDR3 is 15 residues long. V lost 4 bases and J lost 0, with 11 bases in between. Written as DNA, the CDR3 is TGTGCCAGCAGTTGGGTATGGGACAGCACAGATACGCAGTATTTT. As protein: CASSWVWDSTDTQYF.

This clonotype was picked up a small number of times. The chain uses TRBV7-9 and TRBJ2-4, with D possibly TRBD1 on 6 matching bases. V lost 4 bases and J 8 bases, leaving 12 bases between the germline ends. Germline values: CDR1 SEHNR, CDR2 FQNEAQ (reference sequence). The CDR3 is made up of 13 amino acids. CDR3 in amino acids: CASSSPTGHIQYF. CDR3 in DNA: TGTGCCAGCAGCTCCCCAACAGGGCACATTCAGTACTTC.

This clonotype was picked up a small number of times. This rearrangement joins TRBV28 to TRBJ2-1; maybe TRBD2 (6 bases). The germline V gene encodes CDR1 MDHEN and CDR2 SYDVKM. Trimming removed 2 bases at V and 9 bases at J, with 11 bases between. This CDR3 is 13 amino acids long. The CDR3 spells CASSLTGSGEQFF. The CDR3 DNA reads TGTGCCAGCAGTTTAACCGGGAGTGGTGAGCAGTTCTTC.

The CDR3 coding sequence is TGTGCCAGCAGGGAAACTACCGTTCAGTACTTC. It translates to CASRETTVQYF. This chain links TRBV6-1 with TRBJ2-4; D not certain. CDR1 is MNHNS and CDR2 is SASEGT in the germline V gene. Trimming removed 6 bases at V and 11 bases at J, with 11 bases between. This CDR3 is 11 amino acids long.

The CDR3, as DNA: TGTGCCAGCAGCTTATTGTTAGCGGGAGGCCCCGGGGACAATGAGCAGTTCTTC. It is translated as CASSLLLAGGPGDNEQFF. The chain couples TRBV7-8 to TRBJ2-1, with 10 bases lining up with TRBD2. Germline V gene data show CDR1 as SGHVS and CDR2 as FQNEAQ. CDR3 length equals 18 residues. V dropped 2 bases and J dropped 5; count of bases not matched to a gene: 12.

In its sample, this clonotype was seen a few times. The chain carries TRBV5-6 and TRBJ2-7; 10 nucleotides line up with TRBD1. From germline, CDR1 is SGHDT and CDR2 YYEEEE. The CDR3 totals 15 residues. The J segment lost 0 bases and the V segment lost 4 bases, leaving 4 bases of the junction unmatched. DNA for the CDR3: TGTGCCAGCAGCGTGGGACAGGGGCCCTCCTACGAGCAGTACTTC. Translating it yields CASSVGQGPSYEQYF.

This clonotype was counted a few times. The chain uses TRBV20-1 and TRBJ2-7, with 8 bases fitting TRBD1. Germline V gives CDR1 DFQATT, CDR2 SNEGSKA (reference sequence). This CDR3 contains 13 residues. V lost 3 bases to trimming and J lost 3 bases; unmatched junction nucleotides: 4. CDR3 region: CSARTGVGYEQYF. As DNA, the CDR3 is TGCAGTGCTAGGACAGGGGTAGGCTACGAGCAGTACTTC.

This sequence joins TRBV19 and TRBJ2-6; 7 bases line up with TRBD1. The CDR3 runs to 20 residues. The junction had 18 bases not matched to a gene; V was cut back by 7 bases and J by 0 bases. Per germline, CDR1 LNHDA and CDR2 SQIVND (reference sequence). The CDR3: CASTLLLGDRLSSGANVLTF. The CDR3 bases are TGTGCCAGTACCCTCTTGTTAGGGGACAGACTATCCTCTGGGGCCAACGTCCTGACTTTC.

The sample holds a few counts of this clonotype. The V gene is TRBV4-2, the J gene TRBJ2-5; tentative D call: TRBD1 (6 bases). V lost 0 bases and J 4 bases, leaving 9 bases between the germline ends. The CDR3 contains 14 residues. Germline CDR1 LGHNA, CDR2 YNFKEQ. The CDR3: CASSQDWTVETQYF. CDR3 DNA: TGTGCCAGCAGCCAAGACTGGACAGTAGAGACCCAGTACTTC.

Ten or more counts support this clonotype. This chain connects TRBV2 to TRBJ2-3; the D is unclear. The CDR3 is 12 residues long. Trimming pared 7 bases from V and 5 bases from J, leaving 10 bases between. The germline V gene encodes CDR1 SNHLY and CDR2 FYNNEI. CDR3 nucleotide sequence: TGTGCCAGCACCTATTGGGGAGATACGCAGTATTTT. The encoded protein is CASTYWGDTQYF.

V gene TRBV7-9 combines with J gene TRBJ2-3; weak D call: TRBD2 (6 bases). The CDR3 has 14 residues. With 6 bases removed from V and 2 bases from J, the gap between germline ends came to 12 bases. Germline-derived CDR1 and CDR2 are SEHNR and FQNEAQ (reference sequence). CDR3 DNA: TGTGCCAGCAGGGTAGCGGTAATCACAGATACGCAGTATTTT. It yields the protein CASRVAVITDTQYF. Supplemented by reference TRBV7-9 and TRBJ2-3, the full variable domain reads DTGVSQNPRHKITKRGQNVTFRCDPISEHNRLYWYRQTLGQGPEFLTYFQNEAQLEKSRLLSDRFSAERPKGSFSTLEIQRTEQGDSAMYLCASRVAVITDTQYFGPGTRLTVL.

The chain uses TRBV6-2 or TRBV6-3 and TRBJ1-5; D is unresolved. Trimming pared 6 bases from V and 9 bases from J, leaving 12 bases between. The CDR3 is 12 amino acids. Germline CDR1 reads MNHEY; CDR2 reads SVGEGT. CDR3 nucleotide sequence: TGTGCCAGCAGCTCCGTTCGGGGGCCCCAGCATTTT. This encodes CASSSVRGPQHF.

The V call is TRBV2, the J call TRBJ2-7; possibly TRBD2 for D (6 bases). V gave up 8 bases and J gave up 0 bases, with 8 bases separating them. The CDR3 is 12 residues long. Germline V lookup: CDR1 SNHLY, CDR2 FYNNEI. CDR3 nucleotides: TGTGCCAGCCTAGCGCTCTCCTACGAGCAGTACTTC. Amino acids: CASLALSYEQYF. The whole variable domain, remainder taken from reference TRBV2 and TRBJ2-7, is EPEVTQTPSHQVTQMGQEVILRCVPISNHLYFYWYRQILGQKVEFLVSFYNNEISEKSEIFDDQFSVERPDGSNFTLKIRSTKLEDSAMYFCASLALSYEQYFGPGTRLTVT.

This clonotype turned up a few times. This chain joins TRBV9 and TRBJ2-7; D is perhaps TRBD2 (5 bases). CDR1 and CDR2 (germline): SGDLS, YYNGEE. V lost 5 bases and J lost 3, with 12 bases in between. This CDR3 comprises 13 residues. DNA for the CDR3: TGTGCCAGCAGAGGTCCTAGCAACTACGAGCAGTACTTC. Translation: CASRGPSNYEQYF.

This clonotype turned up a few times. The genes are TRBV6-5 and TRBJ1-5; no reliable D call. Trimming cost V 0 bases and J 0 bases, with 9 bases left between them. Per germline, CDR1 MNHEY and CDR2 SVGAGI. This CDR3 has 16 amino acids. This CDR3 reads CASSYSGRDSNQPQHF. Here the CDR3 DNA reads TGTGCCAGCAGTTACTCGGGCAGAGATAGCAATCAGCCCCAGCATTTT.

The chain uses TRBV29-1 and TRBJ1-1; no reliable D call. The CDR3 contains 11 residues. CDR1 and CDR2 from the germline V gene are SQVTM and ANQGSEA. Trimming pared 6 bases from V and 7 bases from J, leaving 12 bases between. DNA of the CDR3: TGCAGCGTAGACGATACGGGTGAAGCTTTCTTT. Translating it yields CSVDDTGEAFF.

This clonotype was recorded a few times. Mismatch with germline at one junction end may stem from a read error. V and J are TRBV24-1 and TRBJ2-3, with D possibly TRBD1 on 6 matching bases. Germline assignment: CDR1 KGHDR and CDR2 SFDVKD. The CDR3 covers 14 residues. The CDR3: CASRGAGRTDTQYF. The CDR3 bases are TGTGCCTCCAGGGGAGCAGGGCGCACAGATACGCAGTATTTT.

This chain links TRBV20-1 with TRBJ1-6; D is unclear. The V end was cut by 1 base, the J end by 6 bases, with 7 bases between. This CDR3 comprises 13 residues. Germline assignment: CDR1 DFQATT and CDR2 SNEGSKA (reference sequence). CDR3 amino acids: CSARGPTNSPLHF. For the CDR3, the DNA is TGCAGTGCTAGAGGACCGACTAATTCACCCCTCCACTTT.

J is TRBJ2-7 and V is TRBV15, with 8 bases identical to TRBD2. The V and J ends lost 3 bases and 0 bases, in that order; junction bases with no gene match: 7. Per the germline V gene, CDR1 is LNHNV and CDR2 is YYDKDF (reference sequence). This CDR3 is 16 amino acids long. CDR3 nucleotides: TGTGCCACCAGCAGGCCGCTAGCGGGTAGCTCCTACGAGCAGTACTTC. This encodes CATSRPLAGSSYEQYF.

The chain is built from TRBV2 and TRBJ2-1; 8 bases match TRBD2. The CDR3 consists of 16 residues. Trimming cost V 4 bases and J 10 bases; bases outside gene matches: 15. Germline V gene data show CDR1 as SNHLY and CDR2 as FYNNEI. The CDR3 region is CASSAPGLVPNSEQFF. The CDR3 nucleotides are TGTGCCAGCAGTGCCCCGGGACTAGTCCCCAATAGCGAGCAGTTCTTC.

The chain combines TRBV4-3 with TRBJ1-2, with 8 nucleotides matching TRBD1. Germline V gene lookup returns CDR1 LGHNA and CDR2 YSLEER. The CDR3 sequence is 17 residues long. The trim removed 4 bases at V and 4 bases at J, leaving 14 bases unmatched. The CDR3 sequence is CASSRWTGPFSGYGYTF. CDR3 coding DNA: TGCGCCAGCAGCCGGTGGACAGGGCCGTTTTCTGGCTATGGCTACACCTTC.

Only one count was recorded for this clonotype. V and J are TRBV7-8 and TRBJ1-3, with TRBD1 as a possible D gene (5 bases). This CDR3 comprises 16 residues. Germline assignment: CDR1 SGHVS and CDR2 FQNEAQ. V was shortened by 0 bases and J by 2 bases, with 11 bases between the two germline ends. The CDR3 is CASSLAQGYTGNTIYF. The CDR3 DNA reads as TGTGCCAGCAGCTTAGCCCAGGGCTACACTGGAAACACCATATATTTT. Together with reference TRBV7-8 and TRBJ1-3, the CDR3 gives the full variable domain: GAGVSQSPRYKVAKRGQDVALRCDPISGHVSLFWYQQALGQGPEFLTYFQNEAQLDKSGLPSDRFFAERPEGSVSTLKIQRTQQEDSAVYLCASSLAQGYTGNTIYFGEGSWLTVV.

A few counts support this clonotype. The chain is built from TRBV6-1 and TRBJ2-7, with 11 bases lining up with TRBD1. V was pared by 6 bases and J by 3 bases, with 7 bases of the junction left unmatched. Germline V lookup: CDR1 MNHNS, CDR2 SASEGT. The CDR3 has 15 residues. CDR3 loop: CASRSGTGGLYEQYF. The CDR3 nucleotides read TGTGCCAGCAGGAGTGGGACAGGGGGTCTCTACGAGCAGTACTTC.

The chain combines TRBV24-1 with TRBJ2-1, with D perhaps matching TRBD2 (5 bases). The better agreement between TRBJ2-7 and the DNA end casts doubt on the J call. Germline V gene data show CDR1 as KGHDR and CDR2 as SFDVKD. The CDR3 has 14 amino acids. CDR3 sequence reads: CATSGGLTFNEQYF. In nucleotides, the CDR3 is TGTGCCACCAGTGGCGGACTGACCTTCAATGAGCAGTACTTC.

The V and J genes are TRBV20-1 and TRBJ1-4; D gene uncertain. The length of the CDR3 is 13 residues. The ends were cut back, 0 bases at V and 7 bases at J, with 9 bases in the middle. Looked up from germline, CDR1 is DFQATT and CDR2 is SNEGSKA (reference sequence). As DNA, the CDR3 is TGCAGTGCTAGAGAGGGAGTGGGTGAAAAACTGTTTTTT. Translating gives CSAREGVGEKLFF.

The chain's CDR3 is CASSPLLGLDSYTGELFF. CDR3 coding DNA: TGTGCCAGCAGCCCCCTACTTGGTCTCGACTCCTACACCGGGGAGCTGTTTTTT. This rearrangement joins TRBV7-9 to TRBJ2-2; no clear D. The length of the CDR3 is 18 residues. Germline loops: CDR1 SEHNR, CDR2 FQNEAQ (reference sequence). The ends were cut back, 5 bases at V and 3 bases at J, with 22 bases in the middle.